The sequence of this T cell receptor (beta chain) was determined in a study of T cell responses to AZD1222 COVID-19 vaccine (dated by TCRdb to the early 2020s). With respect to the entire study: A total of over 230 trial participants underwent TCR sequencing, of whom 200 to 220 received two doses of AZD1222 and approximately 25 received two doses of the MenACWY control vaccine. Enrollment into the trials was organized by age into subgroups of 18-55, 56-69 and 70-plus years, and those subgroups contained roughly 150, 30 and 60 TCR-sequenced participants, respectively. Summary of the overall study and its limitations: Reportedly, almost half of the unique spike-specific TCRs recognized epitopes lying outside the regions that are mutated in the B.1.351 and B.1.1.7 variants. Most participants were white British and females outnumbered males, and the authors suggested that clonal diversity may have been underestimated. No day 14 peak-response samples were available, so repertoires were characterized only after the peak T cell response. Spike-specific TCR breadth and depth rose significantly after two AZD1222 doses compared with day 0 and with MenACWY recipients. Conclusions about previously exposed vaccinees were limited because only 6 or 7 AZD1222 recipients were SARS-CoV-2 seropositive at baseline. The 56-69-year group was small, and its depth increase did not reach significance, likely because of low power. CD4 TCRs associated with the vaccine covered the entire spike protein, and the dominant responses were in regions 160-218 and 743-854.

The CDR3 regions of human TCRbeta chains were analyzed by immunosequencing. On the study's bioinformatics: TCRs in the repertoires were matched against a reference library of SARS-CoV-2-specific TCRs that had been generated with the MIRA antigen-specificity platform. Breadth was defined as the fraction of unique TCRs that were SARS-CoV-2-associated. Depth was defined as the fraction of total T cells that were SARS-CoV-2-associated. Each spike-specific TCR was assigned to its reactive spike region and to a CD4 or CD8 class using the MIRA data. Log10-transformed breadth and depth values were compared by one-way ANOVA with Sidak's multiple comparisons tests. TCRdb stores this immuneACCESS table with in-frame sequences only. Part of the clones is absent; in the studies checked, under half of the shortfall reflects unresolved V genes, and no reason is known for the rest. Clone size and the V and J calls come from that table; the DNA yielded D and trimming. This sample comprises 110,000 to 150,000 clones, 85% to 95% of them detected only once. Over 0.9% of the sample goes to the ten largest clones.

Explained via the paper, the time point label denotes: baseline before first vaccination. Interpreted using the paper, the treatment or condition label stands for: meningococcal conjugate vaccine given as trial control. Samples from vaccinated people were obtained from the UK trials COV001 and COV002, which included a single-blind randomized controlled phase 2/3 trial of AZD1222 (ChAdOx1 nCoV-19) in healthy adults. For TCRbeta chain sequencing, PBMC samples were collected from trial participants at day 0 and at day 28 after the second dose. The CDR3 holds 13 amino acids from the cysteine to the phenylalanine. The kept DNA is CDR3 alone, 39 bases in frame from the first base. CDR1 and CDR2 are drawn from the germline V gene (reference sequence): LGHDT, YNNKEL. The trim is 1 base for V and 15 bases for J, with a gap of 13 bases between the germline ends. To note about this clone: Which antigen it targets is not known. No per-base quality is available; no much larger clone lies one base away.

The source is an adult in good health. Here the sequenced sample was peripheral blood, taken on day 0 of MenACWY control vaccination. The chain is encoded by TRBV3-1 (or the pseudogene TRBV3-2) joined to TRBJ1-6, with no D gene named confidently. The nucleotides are TGTGCCAGCAGCCAAGTCCAGTTCCGGGGCCTCCACTTT. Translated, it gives CASSQVQFRGLHF.